The 18 T cell receptor beta chains below all came from one sample that was sequenced in a study of technical replicates of blood from a handful of donors. Sequenced by immunoSEQ multiplex PCR; TCRdb stores in-frame clones only, minus some. The sample shows some 31,000 clones, around nine tenths of them seen only once. The specimen was PBMCs. The receptors shown here come from a human donor in good health. Some clones in this sample may be carry-over from other donors' samples.

V is TRBV6-6 and J is TRBJ2-1, with D possibly TRBD2 on 5 matching bases. V was cut by 7 bases and J by 2 bases, with 12 bases left in between. The CDR3 contains 14 residues. The germline gives CDR1 MNHNY, CDR2 SVGAGI (reference sequence). CDR3: CASTERRTYNEQFF. The CDR3 nucleotides read TGTGCCAGCACAGAGCGGAGAACCTACAATGAGCAGTTCTTC.

The rearrangement uses TRBV5-6 and TRBJ1-5, with a possible D match to TRBD1 (5 bases). The CDR3 runs 15 residues. CDR1 SGHDT and CDR2 YYEEEE come from the germline V gene. V was cut by 0 bases and J by 5 bases, with 12 bases left in between. CDR3 protein: CASSLGELGHQPQHF. The CDR3 DNA reads as TGTGCCAGCAGCTTGGGAGAGTTGGGGCATCAGCCCCAGCATTTT.

The chain uses TRBV5-4 and TRBJ2-1; 8 positions agree with TRBD1. The CDR3 sequence is 14 residues long. Trimming cost V 1 base and J 6 bases; bases outside gene matches: 3. CDR1 and CDR2 from the germline V gene are SGHNT and YYREEE (reference sequence). Here the CDR3 reads CASSLPGQGNEQFF. CDR3 nucleotides: TGTGCCAGCAGCTTGCCAGGACAGGGCAATGAGCAGTTCTTC.

This chain links TRBV5-4 with TRBJ2-7; TRBD2 might be the D (6 bases). With 0 bases removed from V and 7 bases from J, the gap between germline ends came to 20 bases. This CDR3 spans 16 amino acids. The germline CDR1 and CDR2 sequences are SGHNT and YYREEE (reference sequence). CDR3 loop: CASSLGAGKGTGEQYF. The CDR3 coding sequence is TGTGCCAGCAGCTTGGGGGCGGGGAAAGGGACTGGAGAGCAGTACTTC.

The chain links TRBV7-2 to TRBJ1-2; D is unresolved. This CDR3 is built from 13 residues. Trimming took 2 bases from V and 8 from J, leaving 12 bases between them. Germline CDR1 reads SGHTA; CDR2 reads FQGNSA. The CDR3 coding sequence is TGTGCCAGCAGCTTATTCGAGGTGGCGGGCTACACCTTC. This gives the protein CASSLFEVAGYTF. Full variable domain (outside the CDR3, taken from reference TRBV7-2 and TRBJ1-2): GAGVSQSPSNKVTEKGKDVELRCDPISGHTALYWYRQSLGQGLEFLIYFQGNSAPDKSGLPSDRFSAERTGGSVSTLTIQRTQQEDSAVYLCASSLFEVAGYTFGSGTRLTVV.

CDR3 sequence (DNA): TGTGCCAGCAGCCGGAAACAGGGGGCAAGTGGAAACACCATATATTTT. This sequence encodes CASSRKQGASGNTIYF. This rearrangement joins TRBV14 to TRBJ1-3; TRBD1 agrees at 9 bases. The CDR3 spans 16 residues. Germline values: CDR1 SGHDN, CDR2 FVKESK. After removal of 4 bases from V and 3 bases from J, the junction contained 7 bases not matched to a gene.

V is TRBV6-4 and J is TRBJ2-5; 8 bases line up with TRBD1. CDR3 size: 14 residues. Trimming at V came to 0 bases and at J to 7 bases, leaving 4 bases not matched to a gene. Germline V gene data show CDR1 as MRHNA and CDR2 as SNTAGT. CDR3 sequence: CASSDSGQGWTQYF. Written as DNA, the CDR3 is TGTGCCAGCAGTGACTCCGGACAGGGCTGGACCCAGTACTTC.

V is TRBV27 and J is TRBJ1-2, with unresolved D. Germline V gives CDR1 MNHEY, CDR2 SMNVEV (reference sequence). Trimming stripped 0 bases from V and 4 bases from J, with 9 bases between. The CDR3 is 14 amino acids. CDR3 DNA: TGTGCCAGCAGTTTATCAGCAGAGGTCTATGGCTACACCTTC. It specifies CASSLSAEVYGYTF.

The V and J genes are TRBV7-3 and TRBJ1-5, with TRBD1 identical over 8 bases. This CDR3 is 14 amino acids long. The germline V gene has CDR1 SGHTA and CDR2 FQGTGA. V trimming: 3 bases; J trimming: 11 bases; junction bases outside the gene matches: 9. DNA for the CDR3: TGTGCCAGCAGCTTGACAGGGGTGGGGGGAGCCCAGCATTTT. This translates into CASSLTGVGGAQHF.

The V and J genes are TRBV5-1 and TRBJ2-3, with a weak D call TRBD1 (6 bases). Trimming removed 4 bases from V and 6 bases from J, with 9 bases in between. The germline V gene encodes CDR1 SGHRS and CDR2 YFSETQ. This CDR3 has 12 residues. The CDR3 sequence is CASSTQGDTQYF. In nucleotides, the CDR3 is TGCGCCAGCAGCACCCAGGGGGATACGCAGTATTTT.

J is TRBJ2-2 and V is TRBV27, with no clear D. V was cut by 3 bases and J by 2 bases, with 10 bases left in between. CDR3 length: 15 residues. Germline V lookup: CDR1 MNHEY, CDR2 SMNVEV (reference sequence). The CDR3 nucleotides read TGTGCCAGCAGTTTGTTCCGAGGTAACACCGGGGAGCTGTTTTTT. Protein product: CASSLFRGNTGELFF.

V is TRBV11-3 and J is TRBJ2-7; 9 bases match TRBD2. This CDR3 region has 12 residues. Looked up from germline, CDR1 is SGHNT and CDR2 is YENEEA. V shed 1 base and J 9 bases; nucleotides not matched to a gene: 1. The CDR3 loop is CASSLASGTQYF. CDR3 DNA sequence: TGTGCCAGCAGCTTAGCTAGCGGGACGCAGTACTTC.

This chain links TRBV19 with TRBJ2-2, with 8 nucleotides matching TRBD1. CDR3 size: 15 residues. Germline CDR1 is LNHDA and CDR2 is SQIVND (reference sequence). Losses at the gene ends were 1 base for V and 7 bases for J; bases not matched to a gene: 5. The DNA of the CDR3 is TGTGCCAGTAGTATAGGCCAGGGGGCGATCGGGGAGCTGTTTTTT. As protein: CASSIGQGAIGELFF.

This chain connects TRBV29-1 to TRBJ2-7, with TRBD2 identical over 7 bases. The germline V gene has CDR1 SQVTM and CDR2 ANQGSEA. Losses at the gene ends were 2 bases for V and 2 bases for J; bases not matched to a gene: 3. There are 13 residues in the CDR3. The CDR3 is CSVEPAGTYEQYF. The DNA for the CDR3 is TGCAGCGTTGAACCAGCGGGAACCTACGAGCAGTACTTC.

There are a few counts of this clone. The chain links TRBV7-8 to TRBJ2-1; 9 bases match TRBD2. The CDR3 is 16 residues long. The ends lost 5 bases at V and 7 bases at J; junction bases unmatched: 12. CDR1 SGHVS and CDR2 FQNEAQ come from the germline V gene. For the CDR3, the DNA is TGTGCCAGCAGCCCCCCTCTGCGGGAGGGTTGGAATGAGCAGTTCTTC. Encoded protein: CASSPPLREGWNEQFF.

V usage is TRBV6-5 and J usage is TRBJ1-3; the D gene is possibly TRBD1 (5 bases). V lost 10 bases to trimming and J lost 3 bases, with 19 bases between them. In germline, CDR1 is MNHEY, CDR2 SVGAGI. This CDR3 is built from 15 residues. Here the CDR3 reads CATAGGGGGGNTIYF. DNA of the CDR3: TGTGCCACCGCTGGAGGTGGGGGAGGTGGAAACACCATATATTTT.

The rearrangement joins TRBV5-1 to TRBJ2-5; 13 bases map to TRBD2. Unmatched junction bases numbered 5, after V lost 2 bases and J lost 1 base. This CDR3 is 17 amino acids long. Germline V lookup: CDR1 SGHRS, CDR2 YFSETQ. The CDR3 is CASSFRLAGGIQETQYF. The DNA for the CDR3 is TGCGCCAGCAGCTTCCGACTAGCGGGGGGTATCCAAGAGACCCAGTACTTC. Full variable domain (missing parts from reference TRBV5-1 and TRBJ2-5): KAGVTQTPRYLIKTRGQQVTLSCSPISGHRSVSWYQQTPGQGLQFLFEYFSETQRNKGNFPGRFSGRQFSNSRSEMNVSTLELGDSALYLCASSFRLAGGIQETQYFGPGTRLLVL.

As concerns this clone: One end of the junction fails to match germline, which may point to a read error. The gene calls are TRBV20-1 and TRBJ1-6; a possible D gene is TRBD1 (5 bases). CDR3 size: 11 residues. Looked up from germline, CDR1 is DFQATT and CDR2 is SNEGSKA (reference sequence). CDR3 bases: TGCAGTGCTAGAGCAGGGTCACTCCTCCACTTT. Amino acids: CSARAGSLLHF.